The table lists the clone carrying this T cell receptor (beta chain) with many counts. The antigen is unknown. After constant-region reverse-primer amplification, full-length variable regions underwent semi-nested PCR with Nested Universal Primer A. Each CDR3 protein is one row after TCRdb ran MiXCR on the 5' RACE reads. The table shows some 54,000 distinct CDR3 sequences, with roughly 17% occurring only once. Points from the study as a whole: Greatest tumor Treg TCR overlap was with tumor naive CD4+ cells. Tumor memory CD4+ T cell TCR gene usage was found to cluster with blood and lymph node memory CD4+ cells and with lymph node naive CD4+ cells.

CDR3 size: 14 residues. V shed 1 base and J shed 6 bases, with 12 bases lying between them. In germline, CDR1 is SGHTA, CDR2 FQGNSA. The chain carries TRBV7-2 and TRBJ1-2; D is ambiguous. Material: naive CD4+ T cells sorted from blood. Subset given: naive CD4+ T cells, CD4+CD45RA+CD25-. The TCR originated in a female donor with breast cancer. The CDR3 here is CASSLVWAIHGYTF. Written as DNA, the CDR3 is TGTGCCAGCAGCTTAGTGTGGGCAATTCATGGCTACACCTTC.